This record looks at one T cell receptor beta chain sequence and its context. This specimen comes from a study of blood T cell repertoires in COVID-19. Study details: The samples span acute and convalescent COVID-19 from the United States, Italy and Spain. From T cells, B-cell-depleted T cells, or PBMCs came the material, which was cDNA or gDNA.

The Seattle patients joined while their infection was active and were tracked longitudinally afterward. Source study methods: Estimation of nucleated cell counts was performed using reference gene primer amplification. Profiled with immunoSEQ multiplex PCR; TCRdb holds only in-frame clones, not every one. The DNA was the basis for D and trimming; V, J and clone size are from that table. The sample yields about 240,000 clones, around 90% seen once. The TCR sequence derives from a man younger than 45 with COVID-19, enrolled during active disease. The sample taken for sequencing was peripheral blood.

The CDR3 bases are TGTGCCAGTGGGCTAGGACAGCACTACGAGCAGTACTTC. It specifies CASGLGQHYEQYF. The chain has TRBV19 and TRBJ2-7; weak D call: TRBD1 (6 bases). The CDR3 spans 13 residues. V shed 8 bases and J shed 3 bases, with 14 bases lying between them. Germline V CDR1 and CDR2: LNHDA, SQIVND (reference sequence). Based on the CDR3 plus reference TRBV19 and TRBJ2-7, the full variable domain is DGGITQSPKYLFRKEGQNVTLSCEQNLNHDAMYWYRQDPGQGLRLIYYSQIVNDFQKGDIAEGYSVSREKKESFPLTVTSAQKNPTAFYLCASGLGQHYEQYFGPGTRLTVT.